This T cell receptor beta chain was captured in a study of T cell changes during pregnancy in multiple sclerosis. Notes on this clone: A read error may produce the germline difference seen at one junction end.

The germline V gene has CDR1 SGHDT and CDR2 YYEEEE. The CDR3 covers 12 residues. Sequencing used immunoSEQ multiplex PCR; TCRdb keeps in-frame clones, though not all of them. The sample carries about 59,000 clones, 80% to 95% recorded once. This specimen consisted of CD4+ T cells from peripheral blood mononuclear cells, obtained before pregnancy. This chain links TRBV5-6 with TRBJ1-2, with D tentatively TRBD1 (5 bases). The source is a female donor with multiple sclerosis, enrolled in a pregnancy study. The CDR3 DNA reads as TGTGCCAGCAGCTTGGGGGGCTATGACTACACCTTC. Protein sequence: CASSLGGYDYTF.